This T cell receptor beta chain was retrieved from a study of T cell responses to AZD1222 COVID-19 vaccine. Regarding the study as a whole: Repertoires in all cases were sampled only once the peak T cell response had passed. Clonal diversity was possibly underestimated, and white British individuals and females predominated among donors. Just a handful of AZD1222 recipients were seropositive at baseline.

Produced via immunoSEQ multiplex PCR; TCRdb's table is partial and in-frame only. The sample contains about 53,000 clones, approximately 84% of which appear only once. The CDR3 runs to 15 residues. Germline CDR1 reads SGHRS; CDR2 reads YFSETQ. V trimming: 3 bases; J trimming: 7 bases; junction bases outside the gene matches: 5. Notes on this clone: Its specificity is not known.

This chain connects TRBV5-1 to TRBJ1-6; 9 nucleotides line up with TRBD1. The source material was peripheral blood, sampled on day 0 of AZD1222 vaccination. The sequence was obtained from an adult in good health. The CDR3 DNA reads TGCGCCAGCAGCTGGGGACAGGGCAACAATTCACCCCTCCACTTT. It yields the protein CASSWGQGNNSPLHF.